This TCR beta chain stems from a study of graft-versus-host responses after intestinal transplantation. Study results and caveats: There was an association between peak levels of circulating GvH clones and early post-transplant HvG declines.

As regards this clone: No antigen is known for it.

The V gene's germline CDR1 is SEHNR and CDR2 FQNEAQ (reference sequence). The trim removed 6 bases at V and 1 base at J, leaving 4 bases unmatched. The CDR3 is 15 residues long. Generated by immunoSEQ multiplex PCR, the TCRdb table keeps only in-frame clones and is missing some. The sample shows more than 70,000 clones, about four fifths of them seen only once. The chain joins TRBV7-9 to TRBJ2-1; TRBD2 matches 9 bases. The clonotype comes from a human donor who received an intestinal transplant. The specimen comprised unstimulated CD4+ T cells sorted from spleen or lymph node cells, sampled before intestinal transplant. The CDR3 DNA reads as TGTGCCAGCAGTCCTCTAGCGGGGTCCTACAATGAGCAGTTCTTC. It yields the protein CASSPLAGSYNEQFF.